This T cell receptor (beta chain) was documented in a study of neoadjuvant anti-PD-1 for oral cavity cancer. The table came from immunoSEQ multiplex PCR; TCRdb's copy has only in-frame clones and leaves some out. The repertoire holds about 6,700 clones, with roughly 70% as singletons. CDR1 is SGHTA and CDR2 is FQGNSA in the germline V gene. Trimming took off 6 bases at V and 0 bases at J, with 15 bases between the two ends. The CDR3 is 15 residues long. The origin of this receptor is a person aged 35-79 years with oral cavity squamous cell carcinoma. The sequencing used PBMCs, collected before nivolumab (anti-PD-1) treatment. This rearrangement joins TRBV7-2 to TRBJ2-7; a possible D gene is TRBD2 (5 bases). The CDR3 region is CASRLKGLVSYEQYF. The CDR3 coding sequence is TGTGCCAGCAGGCTCAAAGGACTGGTCTCCTACGAGCAGTACTTC. Filled out from reference TRBV7-2 and TRBJ2-7, the complete variable domain reads GAGVSQSPSNKVTEKGKDVELRCDPISGHTALYWYRQSLGQGLEFLIYFQGNSAPDKSGLPSDRFSAERTGGSVSTLTIQRTQQEDSAVYLCASRLKGLVSYEQYFGPGTRLTVT.